This is a list of T cell receptor beta chains from one sample in a study of blood T cell repertoires in COVID-19. TCRdb keeps only in-frame clones here, not all; method: immunoSEQ multiplex PCR. This table holds about 260,000 clones, approximately 92% found once. Sequences were obtained from peripheral blood. The receptors originated from a person aged 18-29 years with COVID-19, enrolled during active disease. Both conserved end residues are part of each CDR3. A D gene is named only where the DNA matches it firmly. Size is omitted from some rows. Given values are once, few, many or a class for expanded clones.

D gene	V gene	J gene	clone size	CDR3 protein	CDR3 DNA
TRBD1	TRBV24-1	TRBJ1-2	-	CATSLGTGQNYGYTF	TGTGCCACCAGTCTTGGGACAGGACAAAACTATGGCTACACCTTC
TRBD2	TRBV4-1	TRBJ2-3	once	CASSKRLLAGVEDTQYF	TGCGCCAGCAGCAAAAGACTACTAGCGGGAGTAGAAGATACGCAGTATTTT
-	TRBV2	TRBJ1-4	-	CASSDSRSNEKLFF	TGTGCCAGCAGTGATTCACGGTCTAATGAAAAACTGTTTTTT
-	TRBV2	TRBJ2-5	-	CASLSQARAQYF	TGTGCCAGCTTAAGTCAAGCCAGGGCCCAGTACTTC
TRBD2	TRBV24-1	TRBJ2-1	-	CATSALAGGSSYNEQFF	TGTGCCACCAGCGCGCTAGCGGGAGGGAGCTCCTACAATGAGCAGTTCTTC
-	TRBV7-9	TRBJ2-6	-	CASSLATDSSGANVLTF	TGTGCCAGCAGCTTAGCGACCGACAGTTCTGGGGCCAACGTCCTGACTTTC
TRBD2	TRBV7-9	TRBJ2-7	-	CASSLLLAGEQYF	TGTGCCAGCAGCCTATTACTAGCGGGTGAGCAGTACTTC
-	TRBV6-6	TRBJ2-7	-	CATAGTGTYEQYF	TGTGCCACCGCCGGGACTGGGACCTACGAGCAGTACTTC
-	TRBV5-6	TRBJ2-1	-	CASSPSQSRDNEQFF	TGTGCCAGCAGCCCGTCCCAATCCAGGGACAATGAGCAGTTCTTC
-	TRBV21-1	TRBJ2-3	-	CASSKGTSIADTQYF	TGTGCCAGCAGCAAAGGGACTAGCATCGCAGATACGCAGTATTTT
-	TRBV4-1	TRBJ2-6	once	CASSPSMESGANVLTF	TGCGCCAGCAGCCCTTCGATGGAGTCTGGGGCCAACGTCCTGACTTTC
TRBD2	TRBV27	TRBJ2-6	-	CASSLGLGWRETGANVLTF	TGTGCCAGCAGTTTGGGGTTGGGGTGGCGGGAGACTGGGGCCAACGTCCTGACTTTC
-	TRBV5-1	TRBJ1-2	-	CASSSQWDYGYTF	TGCGCCAGCAGCTCACAGTGGGACTATGGCTACACCTTC
TRBD1	TRBV27	TRBJ1-2	-	CASSYHGRTGTDYYGYTF	TGTGCCAGCAGTTACCACGGCCGGACAGGGACTGACTACTATGGCTACACCTTC
-	TRBV7-8	TRBJ2-3	once	CASSWVRVQNTDTQYF	TGTGCCAGCAGCTGGGTTCGGGTCCAAAATACAGATACGCAGTATTTT
-	TRBV10-3	TRBJ1-3	few	CAISEGQGSGNTIYF	TGTGCCATCAGTGAGGGCCAGGGCTCTGGAAACACCATATATTTT
-	TRBV5-6	TRBJ2-1	-	CASSLGTSAYNEQFF	TGTGCCAGCAGCTTGGGGACATCAGCCTACAATGAGCAGTTCTTC
-	TRBV7-2	TRBJ1-2	once	CASSLGPRGGEGYTF	TGTGCCAGCAGCCTGGGCCCCAGGGGCGGCGAAGGCTACACCTTC
-	TRBV4-1	TRBJ2-7	few	CASSQAGRGWEQYF	TGCGCCAGCAGCCAAGCCGGGCGGGGCTGGGAGCAGTACTTC
-	TRBV5-6	TRBJ2-5	-	CASSSVETQYF	TGTGCCAGCAGCTCGGTGGAGACCCAGTACTTC
-	TRBV6-1	TRBJ1-4	-	CASSEIAGSNEKLFF	TGTGCCAGCAGTGAAATAGCAGGGTCTAATGAAAAACTGTTTTTT
-	TRBV7-8	TRBJ2-3	-	CASSLGLPSVDTQYF	TGTGCCAGCAGCTTAGGACTTCCCTCCGTAGATACGCAGTATTTT
-	TRBV5-1	TRBJ2-1	-	CASSLDSEQFF	TGCGCCAGCAGCTTGGATAGTGAGCAGTTCTTC
TRBD2	TRBV20-1	TRBJ2-1	-	CSASGRRTSDSYNEQFF	TGCAGTGCTAGTGGACGGAGGACTAGCGACTCCTACAATGAGCAGTTCTTC
TRBD1	TRBV2	TRBJ2-3	-	CASRGQGSDTQYF	TGTGCCAGCAGGGGACAGGGGTCAGATACGCAGTATTTT
-	TRBV5-1	TRBJ2-2	-	CASSEAIDTGELFF	TGCGCCAGCAGCGAAGCAATCGACACCGGGGAGCTGTTTTTT
TRBD1	TRBV24-1	TRBJ2-7	-	CATSDFEGQGSYEQYF	TGTGCCACCAGTGATTTTGAGGGACAGGGGTCCTACGAGCAGTACTTC